A single sample gave rise to the 28 T cell receptor beta chains below, sequenced in a study of blood T cells in healthy people across ages (dated by TCRdb to 2013 to 2016). Libraries were made using 5' RACE. The instrument given in TCRdb is Illumina HiSeq 2500. A second PCR of roughly 7 to 11 cycles was performed with a sample-barcoded 5' primer and a J-beta primer mix. TCRdb cleaned the public reads at Q25 with fastp, built clones with MiXCR and kept in-frame beta chains. Each CDR3 protein gets just one entry, which takes the most common genes and DNA from the rows behind it. Counted in this sample were hundreds of thousands of distinct CDR3 sequences; about 30% of them appeared once. Together, the top ten hold around a sixth of the sample. The specimen was blood. The source of these receptors is a woman of 80 years or more in good health.

Comment on this clonotype: This sequence may be a read error, since a much larger clone differs from it by one base. The CDR3: CASSPLRMGQGRGELFF. CDR3 coding DNA: TGTGCCAGCAGCCCTCTCCGCATGGGACAGGGCAGAGGGGAGCTGTTTTTT. The chain recombines TRBV4-2 with TRBJ2-2; 9 bases fit TRBD1. The CDR3 length is 17 residues. CDR1 is LGHNA, CDR2 YNFKEQ, per germline. The ends lost 4 bases at V and 8 bases at J; junction bases unmatched: 14.

This clonotype occurred many times. The chain uses TRBV20-1 and TRBJ2-1; TRBD2 aligns across 8 bases. The CDR3 extends over 13 amino acids. Germline V gene sequence: CDR1 DFQATT, CDR2 SNEGSKA (reference sequence). Trimming removed 1 base from V and 9 bases from J; junction bases left unmatched: 5. CDR3 residues: CSARAGGHGEQFF. Here the CDR3 DNA reads TGCAGTGCTAGAGCGGGGGGGCACGGTGAGCAGTTCTTC.

This clonotype has at least ten counts. The chain couples TRBV6-5 to TRBJ2-1; 9 bases agree with TRBD2. The CDR3 covers 19 residues. The J segment lost 8 bases and the V segment lost 0 bases, leaving 17 bases of the junction unmatched. CDR1 is MNHEY and CDR2 is SVGAGI in the germline V gene. CDR3 sequence: CASSYSRVLAGLVDDEQFF. CDR3 in DNA: TGTGCCAGCAGTTACTCAAGGGTGCTAGCGGGACTAGTGGATGATGAGCAGTTCTTC.

The sample holds many counts of this clonotype. The chain recombines TRBV5-6 with TRBJ1-1; a possible D gene is TRBD1 (5 bases). Trimming shortened V by 2 bases and J by 1 base, and 12 bases separated the two germline ends. Germline V lookup: CDR1 SGHDT, CDR2 YYEEEE. The CDR3 has 15 residues. DNA of the CDR3: TGTGCCAGCAGCTTCCTGACCGGGGGGAACACTGAAGCTTTCTTT. This gives the protein CASSFLTGGNTEAFF.

In its sample, this clonotype was seen many times. The chain recombines TRBV4-3 with TRBJ1-2, with a tentative D call TRBD1 (6 bases). Trimming removed 2 bases at V and 8 bases at J, with 18 bases between. This CDR3 spans 15 amino acids. Germline CDR1 and CDR2: LGHNA and YSLEER. DNA of the CDR3: TGCGCCAGCAGCCAACCGGGGGGCAGGGTGAACGGCTACACCTTC. The encoded protein is CASSQPGGRVNGYTF.

The sample holds many counts of this clonotype. The rearrangement joins TRBV15 to TRBJ1-4, with 12 bases matching TRBD1. The ends lost 9 bases at V and 7 bases at J; junction bases unmatched: 12. Germline V gives CDR1 LNHNV, CDR2 YYDKDF (reference sequence). The CDR3 sequence is 16 residues long. CDR3: CATARDRGRGGEKLFF. CDR3 DNA: TGTGCCACTGCCCGGGACAGGGGGCGCGGAGGTGAAAAACTGTTTTTT.

Ten or more counts support this clonotype. The rearrangement joins TRBV4-2 to TRBJ1-2, with 7 bases that match TRBD1. Germline CDR1 is LGHNA and CDR2 is YNFKEQ. The CDR3 has 15 residues. The V gene end was trimmed by 4 bases and the J gene end by 3 bases; junction bases not matched to a gene: 8. The CDR3, as DNA: TGTGCCAGCAGCCCCAATCCCGGGACAGACTATGGCTACACCTTC. Its translation is CASSPNPGTDYGYTF.

There are many counts of this clonotype. The chain links TRBV20-1 to TRBJ2-7; D is unresolved. Trimming pared 0 bases from V and 7 bases from J, leaving 16 bases between. Germline V gene sequence: CDR1 DFQATT, CDR2 SNEGSKA (reference sequence). This CDR3 is 14 amino acids long. The CDR3 nucleotides read TGCAGTGCTAGAGATCTCTCACAGCATAGTGAGCAGTACTTC. Residues: CSARDLSQHSEQYF.

With respect to this clonotype: An end of the junction differs from the germline gene, which may be a read error. The J gene is TRBJ2-7, the V gene TRBV24-1; 7 bases match TRBD2. Germline assignment: CDR1 KGHDR and CDR2 SFDVKD. The length of the CDR3 is 16 residues. The CDR3 nucleotides are TGTGCCAGCAGTTCATCGGCAGGCGGGAGCTCCTACGAGCAGTACTTC. Translated, it gives CASSSSAGGSSYEQYF.

This clonotype was detected ten times or more. The genes are TRBV5-4 and TRBJ2-1; D perhaps matches TRBD2 (6 bases). V was pared by 3 bases and J by 15 bases, with 16 bases between. The CDR3 extends over 12 amino acids. The germline V gene has CDR1 SGHNT and CDR2 YYREEE (reference sequence). DNA for the CDR3: TGTGCCAGCAGCTGGGGTGGACTACAGCGGTTCTTC. This translates into CASSWGGLQRFF.

A note on this clonotype: Just one base apart from a much larger clone, this may be a read error. The J gene is TRBJ1-5, the V gene TRBV21-1; the table's D call of TRBD1 was not tested on the DNA. TRBV21-1 is termed a pseudogene. This CDR3 contains 18 residues. The CDR3 nucleotides read TGTGCCAGCAGCAGAGTCAACAGGGCAGAACGTAGCAATCAGCCCCAGCATTTT. As protein: CASSRVNRAERSNQPQHF.

This clonotype was counted many times. The rearrangement uses TRBV5-1 and TRBJ2-3; D remains unclear. The CDR3 has 13 residues. Germline lookup yields CDR1 SGHRS and CDR2 YFSETQ. V lost 0 bases and J lost 5, with 7 bases in between. Here the CDR3 reads CASSLGGLDTQYF. Written as DNA, the CDR3 is TGCGCCAGCAGCTTGGGTGGCTTAGATACGCAGTATTTT. The variable domain in full, with the rest retrieved from reference TRBV5-1 and TRBJ2-3, is KAGVTQTPRYLIKTRGQQVTLSCSPISGHRSVSWYQQTPGQGLQFLFEYFSETQRNKGNFPGRFSGRQFSNSRSEMNVSTLELGDSALYLCASSLGGLDTQYFGPGTRLTVL.

With regard to this clonotype: A single base separates this from a much larger clone, so it may be a read error. V is TRBV3-1 and J is TRBJ2-5; 9 bases map to TRBD2. V shed 7 bases and J 11 bases; nucleotides not matched to a gene: 20. Per the germline V gene, CDR1 is LGHDT and CDR2 is YNNKEL (reference sequence). The CDR3 is 16 amino acids. CDR3 sequence: CASTSLSSAGGHEQYF. DNA for the CDR3: TGTGCCAGCACCTCCTTATCAAGCGCGGGGGGGCATGAGCAGTACTTC.

The sample holds many counts of this clonotype. The chain uses TRBV7-2 and TRBJ2-1; the match to TRBD2 covers 9 bases. Trimming at V came to 5 bases and at J to 8 bases, leaving 13 bases not matched to a gene. Germline loops: CDR1 SGHTA, CDR2 FQGNSA. The CDR3 loop spans 16 amino acids. CDR3 sequence: CASSPVSGGGAYEQFF. The DNA of the CDR3 is TGTGCCAGCAGCCCAGTCTCAGGCGGGGGGGCTTATGAGCAGTTCTTC.

This clonotype occurred a few times. The chain links TRBV30 to TRBJ2-3, with a tentative D call TRBD2 (6 bases). The CDR3 sequence is 15 residues long. The germline V and J ends were trimmed by 0 bases and 0 bases, with 10 bases remaining between them. Germline values: CDR1 GTSNPN, CDR2 SVGIG (reference sequence). The CDR3 nucleotides read TGTGCCTGGAGTGTAAGCGGGCAAAGCACAGATACGCAGTATTTT. This encodes CAWSVSGQSTDTQYF.

In its sample, this clonotype was seen many times. The rearrangement links TRBV28 to TRBJ2-3; D might be TRBD1 (6 bases). The CDR3 runs to 15 residues. Germline V gene data show CDR1 as MDHEN and CDR2 as SYDVKM. The ends were cut back, 10 bases at V and 2 bases at J, with 19 bases in the middle. CDR3 in amino acids: CATQNTGSYTDTQYF. The CDR3 DNA reads as TGTGCCACCCAAAACACAGGGTCCTACACAGATACGCAGTATTTT.

This clonotype was counted ten times or more. The chain couples TRBV27 to TRBJ2-1; maybe TRBD2 (7 bases). The CDR3 spans 16 residues. Germline-derived CDR1 and CDR2 are MNHEY and SMNVEV (reference sequence). The V end lost 7 bases, the J end lost 5 bases, and 21 bases lay between the germline ends. CDR3 DNA sequence: TGTGCCAGCACCCGAGAGGGGAGGGGGTGGAACAATGAGCAGTTCTTC. This translates into CASTREGRGWNNEQFF.

This chain links TRBV2 with TRBJ1-1, with 9 bases aligning to TRBD1. CDR3 length: 13 amino acids. Germline V gene lookup returns CDR1 SNHLY and CDR2 FYNNEI. J lost 5 bases, V lost 7 bases, and 5 bases had no gene match. In DNA form, the CDR3 reads TGTGCCAGCACTTTGGGACAGGGAACTGAAGCTTTCTTT. This sequence encodes CASTLGQGTEAFF.

This clonotype occurred many times. This chain uses TRBV18 with TRBJ1-2; tentative D call: TRBD1 (6 bases). V was clipped by 1 base and J by 4 bases, with 13 bases between them. The length of the CDR3 is 15 residues. Germline V gene data show CDR1 as KGHSH and CDR2 as LQKENI. CDR3 protein: CASSPRTVRGYGYTF. The CDR3 DNA reads as TGTGCCAGCTCACCACGGACAGTTAGGGGCTATGGCTACACCTTC.

This clonotype was seen repeatedly, ten times or more. The chain has TRBV12-3 or TRBV12-4 and TRBJ2-1, with a weak D call TRBD1 (6 bases). Trimming pared 6 bases from V and 5 bases from J, leaving 17 bases between. The CDR3 is 15 residues long. The chain's CDR3 is CASRSGTSINNEQFF. CDR3 in DNA: TGTGCCAGCAGATCCGGGACATCAATAAACAATGAGCAGTTCTTC.

DNA of the CDR3: TGTGCCTGGAGCGGCCGTGCGGACAGTCCCTATGGCTACACCTTC. Its protein is CAWSGRADSPYGYTF. The V and J genes are TRBV30 and TRBJ1-2; tentatively, D is TRBD1 (6 bases). The V gene's germline CDR1 is GTSNPN and CDR2 SVGIG (reference sequence). Trimming took off 3 bases at V and 4 bases at J, with 18 bases between the two ends. This CDR3 has 15 amino acids.

This clonotype was counted at least ten times. The DNA for the CDR3 is TGTGCCTGGGGCAACGGGCAGCAGAACACTGAAGCTTTCTTT. It codes for CAWGNGQQNTEAFF. The chain carries TRBV30 and TRBJ1-1; unclear D gene. CDR3 length: 14 residues. Germline CDR1 and CDR2: GTSNPN and SVGIG (reference sequence). Trimming stripped 5 bases from V and 1 base from J, with 14 bases between.

The gene calls are TRBV2 and TRBJ1-5; D unclear. The CDR3 sequence is 12 residues long. Germline CDR1 reads SNHLY; CDR2 reads FYNNEI. Trimming shortened V by 11 bases and J by 4 bases, and 12 bases separated the two germline ends. Here the CDR3 DNA reads TGTGCCCTGGGAAATGGGAATCAGCCCCAGCATTTT. This codes for CALGNGNQPQHF.

This clonotype was counted between two and nine times. The chain combines TRBV9 with TRBJ2-2; 8 nucleotides match TRBD2. Germline CDR1 reads SGDLS; CDR2 reads YYNGEE. Losses at the gene ends were 4 bases for V and 0 bases for J; bases not matched to a gene: 5. The CDR3 runs 16 residues. This chain's CDR3 is CASSTRGRTNTGELFF. Here the CDR3 DNA reads TGTGCCAGCAGCACCCGCGGGAGGACGAACACCGGGGAGCTGTTTTTT.

This clonotype was counted ten times or more. The chain has TRBV6-5 and TRBJ2-1; 8 bases are shared with TRBD1. This CDR3 is built from 14 residues. V shed 7 bases, J shed 8 bases, and the junction held 10 bases outside the gene matches. CDR1 is MNHEY, CDR2 SVGAGI, per germline. The CDR3 sequence: CASNKRTGSDEQFF. The CDR3 coding sequence is TGTGCCAGCAATAAAAGGACAGGGTCGGATGAGCAGTTCTTC.

This clonotype showed up many times. The V gene is TRBV20-1, the J gene TRBJ2-5; D uncertain. V lost 1 base and J 5 bases, leaving 5 bases between the germline ends. CDR1 and CDR2 from the germline V gene are DFQATT and SNEGSKA (reference sequence). The CDR3 runs 11 residues. The chain's CDR3 is CSARVTETQYF. Here the CDR3 DNA reads TGCAGTGCTAGAGTGACGGAGACCCAGTACTTC.

This clonotype was seen repeatedly, ten times or more. This chain connects TRBV7-6 to TRBJ2-3; the match to TRBD1 covers 11 bases. Germline lookup yields CDR1 SGHVS and CDR2 FNYEAQ. Germline trimming cut 5 bases from V and 5 bases from J; bases unmatched to any gene: 6. The CDR3 covers 15 residues. CDR3 nucleotides: TGTGCCAGCAGCGGACGGGACAGGGGGAAAGATACGCAGTATTTT. Translation gives CASSGRDRGKDTQYF.

This clonotype was detected a few times. V and J are TRBV11-2 and TRBJ2-1, with D possibly being TRBD1 (6 bases). The V and J ends lost 1 base and 0 bases respectively, with 34 bases between them. Per germline, CDR1 SGHAT and CDR2 FQNNGV. This CDR3 spans 24 amino acids. The CDR3: CASSLGQDSRTVSPLSSSYNEQFF. The CDR3 nucleotides are TGTGCCAGCAGCTTAGGCCAGGACTCGCGGACAGTCAGTCCATTGTCGAGCTCCTACAATGAGCAGTTCTTC.